The text below deals with one T cell receptor (beta chain). This clonotype was recorded many times. What this receptor recognizes is not known. Base qualities are missing; no much larger clone stands one base away. These data belong to a study of human T cells and chemical hapten exposure (dated by TCRdb to the early 2020s). Context from the whole study: For sensitization, 2% DPC in acetone was applied to a 2 cm by 2 cm area of upper inner arm skin. Patient blood was sampled pre-sensitization (week 0) and at 2, 6 and about 24 weeks after DPC sensitization. Around 30 alopecia patients provided blood for TCR sequencing at one to four time points (pre-sensitization, 2, 6 and 24 weeks). The patient cohort, mostly female, included alopecia areata with under or over 50% scalp involvement, alopecia totalis and alopecia universalis. Weekly therapeutic DPC doses were additionally applied to the scalp of patients throughout the roughly 24-week study period. Libraries were pooled for sequencing, and variation in per-sample TCR yields was attributed mainly to small differences in library volumes within the pool. Patch testing was done on the upper back using Finn chambers containing 0.01% DPC, and results were scored after 6 days according to International Contact Dermatitis Research Group standards. The study tracked peripheral blood TCR repertoire changes in vivo during primary and secondary sensitization to the hapten diphenylcyclopropenone (DPC) in alopecia patients. The investigation overall reported the following: The number of TCRs above 1 in 1000 frequency did not change with DPC sensitization; there was no evidence of global repertoire structure alterations. Because every patient had alopecia, a presumed autoimmune disease, the patients' immune response might differ from that of healthy individuals. Repeated subsampling changed both the strength of the expansion versus patch-test correlation and the threshold at which the correlation became significant. Significantly more large CDR3 similarity clusters were formed by expanded TCRs than by pre-sensitization or healthy control sets, consistent with antigen-driven responses. The number of PT1 expanded TCRs positively correlated with patch test score, significant at thresholds 8, 16 and 32 but not 4.

What the time point label conveys for this sample: patch test 1, 2 weeks after DPC sensitization. According to the study, the label for this sample's treatment or condition signals: therapeutic diphenylcyclopropenone sensitization with weekly scalp DPC. At each patch-test visit, blood was drawn before the patch test was applied. Patients were considered eligible if aged 18 to 70, diagnosed with alopecia and deemed suitable for DPC therapy, and patients were excluded if pregnant. Total RNA was extracted from unfractionated whole blood collected in Tempus Blood RNA tubes. There are 17 amino acids in the CDR3, from cysteine to phenylalanine inclusive. Only the CDR3 region is kept as DNA, spanning 51 bases read in frame from base 1. The germline V gene supplies CDR1 SGHDN and CDR2 FVKESK. The V end loses 4 bases and the J end loses 2 bases, and a stretch of 20 bases separates them. The library was obtained by RACE. The reads were generated on a NextSeq 500. Library preparation attached unique molecular identifiers to individual cDNA molecules for quantitative, reproducible TCR counting. Each blood RNA sample was used to sequence both TCR alpha and TCR beta chains. The study's own analysis went as follows. Samples had a median of about 90,000 TCRs, with a range from about 23,224 to 700,000. The Decombinator software suite was used to annotate V, J and CDR3 in the TCR reads. For the PS versus PT1 abundance plots, all samples were subsampled to the same number of TCRs (28,000). TCRs were defined as expanded if absent before sensitization and observed at least eight times at the 2-week time point. The public reads were quality trimmed at Q25 with fastp and then assembled into clones with MiXCR by TCRdb, keeping productive beta chains. Duplicate CDR3 protein sequences are folded into a single record with the most common DNA and genes. The V and J calls and clone size come from TCRdb's table, not from the authors' own analysis. A total of some 80,000 distinct CDR3 sequences appear in this sample, 9.5% to 12% of them only once. The ten largest clones represent 3.5% to 4.5% of the sample.

Here the chain combines TRBV14 and TRBJ1-2, with TRBD1 perhaps the D gene, on 5 matching bases. This sequence was found in a woman aged 45-65 years with alopecia areata. Some clones in this sample may be carry-over from other donors' samples. The specimen was whole blood, collected in connection with sensitization to the hapten diphenylcyclopropenone (DPC). The DNA is as follows: TGTGCCAGCAGCCGCCTAGGGGTTCATGATGGGAACTATGGCTACACCTTC. Translation gives CASSRLGVHDGNYGYTF.